A selection of T cell receptor beta chains follows, all from one sample in a study of CD8+ T cells in alopecia areata. Sequencing used immunoSEQ multiplex PCR; TCRdb keeps in-frame clones, though not all of them. The table shows 150,000 to 200,000 clones, with approximately 61% occurring only once. The sequencing used CD4+ T cells sorted from blood, collected at week 24, from a patient treated with tofacitinib. All receptors come from a human donor with alopecia areata. The conserved cysteine and the conserved F or W are not part of the CDR3 here.

V gene	CDR3 length	J gene	CDR3 protein
TRBV29-1	12	TRBJ2-7	SVETSRPSYEQY
TRBV30	11	TRBJ1-5	AWSRTADQPQH
TRBV19	14	TRBJ2-2	ASSMGQGANTGELF
TRBV6-5	13	TRBJ1-5	ASRSGGTGNQPQH
TRBV12-5	13	TRBJ2-2	ASGLLPTLTGELF
TRBV27	10	TRBJ2-7	ASSFSSYEQY
TRBV6-5	13	TRBJ1-1	ASSYGVGLNTEAF
TRBV28	11	TRBJ2-7	ASSLDRAGEQY
TRBV9	12	TRBJ1-1	ASSVGPGNTEAF
TRBV30	11	TRBJ1-6	AWSVQGNSPLH
TRBV14	13	TRBJ1-2	ASSPLLDRNYGYT
TRBV6-5	13	TRBJ1-6	ASRRDPGQISPLH
TRBV5-1	12	TRBJ2-7	ASSLIAHTYEQY
TRBV2	11	TRBJ1-1	ASSARRGTEAF
TRBV29-1	9	TRBJ1-2	SALIGGGYT
TRBV30	12	TRBJ1-5	AWSQGEMGQPQH
TRBV29-1	11	TRBJ1-5	SVSQGSNQPQH
TRBV5-1	11	TRBJ1-6	ASRSESNSPLH
TRBV2	10	TRBJ2-1	ASSGDWAVLF
TRBV10-3	10	TRBJ2-3	AIRDSTDTQY
TRBV5-6	12	TRBJ2-7	ASSLGYRGYEQY
TRBV7-8	11	TRBJ1-1	ASSFQSNTEAF
TRBV5-1	13	TRBJ2-7	ASSLTGQGASEQY
TRBV19	12	TRBJ2-7	ASSIAPVATEQY
TRBV7-2	13	TRBJ2-7	ASSIAGEPGYEQY
TRBV23-1	14	TRBJ2-6	ASSPRGGSGANVLT
TRBV4-3	15	TRBJ2-7	ASSRALKQSSSYEQY
TRBV7-3	12	TRBJ2-1	ASSLTPSRHEQF
TRBV5-1	12	TRBJ1-1	ASSLGGQAIEAF
TRBV5-1	12	TRBJ1-1	ASSFTKDNTEAF
TRBV9	16	TRBJ2-1	ASSSQLGGTSSHNEQF
TRBV7-8	12	TRBJ2-3	ASSLGDGLYTQY
TRBV27	14	TRBJ1-6	ASSHLSPGLDSPLH
TRBV25-1	10	TRBJ1-2	ASSGTGEGYT
TRBV7-3	11	TRBJ1-2	ASSLKPGDGYT
TRBV2	13	TRBJ1-5	ASSDKGLRNQPRH
TRBV7-2	13	TRBJ2-1	ASARRGPGDNEQF
TRBV7-2	11	TRBJ1-2	ASSLEHIYGYT
TRBV5-1	12	TRBJ2-7	ASTTGQGAYEQY
TRBV30	15	TRBJ1-2	AWSVPPPRPEVHGYT
TRBV4-1	13	TRBJ1-6	ASTLHGGGDSPLH
TRBV29-1	13	TRBJ2-7	SARGFNGREDEQY
TRBV29-1	11	TRBJ2-1	RRLAGEGNEQF
TRBV14	9	TRBJ2-1	ASSQLAKQF
TRBV29-1	10	TRBJ2-3	SVTLGADTQY
TRBV29-1	10	TRBJ1-2	SARDRDYGYT
TRBV19	14	TRBJ1-5	ASSIGGTYSNQPQH
TRBV7-9	10	TRBJ2-2	ASIGGSGELF